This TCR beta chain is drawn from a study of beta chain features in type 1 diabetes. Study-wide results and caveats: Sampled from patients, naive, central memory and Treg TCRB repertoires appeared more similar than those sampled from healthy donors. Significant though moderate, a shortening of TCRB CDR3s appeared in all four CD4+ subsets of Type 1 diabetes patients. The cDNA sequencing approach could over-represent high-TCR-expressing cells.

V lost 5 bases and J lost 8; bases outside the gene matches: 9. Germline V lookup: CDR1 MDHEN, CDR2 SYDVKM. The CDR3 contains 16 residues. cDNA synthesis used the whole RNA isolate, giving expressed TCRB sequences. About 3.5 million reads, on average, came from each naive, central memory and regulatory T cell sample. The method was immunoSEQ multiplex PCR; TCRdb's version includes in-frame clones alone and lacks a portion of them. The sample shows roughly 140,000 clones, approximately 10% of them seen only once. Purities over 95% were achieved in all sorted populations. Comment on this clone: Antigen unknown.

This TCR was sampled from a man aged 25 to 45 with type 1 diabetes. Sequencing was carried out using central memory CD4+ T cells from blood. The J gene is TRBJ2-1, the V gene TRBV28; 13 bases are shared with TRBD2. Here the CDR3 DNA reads TGTGCCAGCAGTGCCCCCGGGACTAGCGGGACATATGAGCAGTTCTTC. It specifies CASSAPGTSGTYEQFF.